Detailed here is one T cell receptor (beta chain). Assay: immunoSEQ multiplex PCR; the TCRdb copy retains only in-frame clones and omits some. The profile shows roughly 300,000 clones, around 90% of them singletons. The sample comes from a study of blood T cell repertoires in COVID-19. CDR1 is MNHEY and CDR2 is SVGAGI in the germline V gene. Between the trimmed V and J ends, which lost 4 bases and 7 bases, there was a span of 16 bases. This CDR3 has 15 amino acids. The chain employs TRBV6-5 and TRBJ1-4, with unresolved D. This receptor was identified in a woman aged 40-49 years with acute COVID-19. Sample: PBMCs or T cells enriched from blood (not recorded which). CDR3: CASSLVQEGGEKLFF. The CDR3 coding sequence is TGTGCCAGCAGTTTGGTTCAAGAGGGAGGTGAAAAACTGTTTTTT.